The rows below give T cell receptor beta chains drawn from one sample of a study of PD-1 blockade in mismatch repair-deficient tumors. Here immunoSEQ multiplex PCR was the method, and the copy in TCRdb shows in-frame clones only, minus some. This table has about 21,000 clones, roughly four fifths appearing once. This material consisted of peripheral blood, taken 2 weeks after starting pembrolizumab. The receptors were gathered from an adult with mismatch repair-deficient cancer. CDR3s include the opening cysteine and the closing phenylalanine or tryptophan. D genes are given only for firm matches. Not all rows give a size; the values are once, few, many and, for expanded clones, a class.

TRBV30	NA	TRBJ1-4	NA	CAWGKRYEKLFF	TGTGCCTGGGGCAAGAGGTACGAAAAACTGTTTTTT
TRBV19	NA	TRBJ1-5	NA	CASRAKGQPQHF	TGTGCCAGTCGGGCTAAGGGGCAGCCCCAGCATTTT
TRBV19	NA	TRBJ2-3	TRBD2	CASKGLAGEVLIHTQYF	TGTGCCAGCAAGGGGCTAGCGGGAGAGGTTCTCATTCATACGCAGTATTTT
TRBV5-4	NA	TRBJ1-4	NA	CASSLGTSRTNEKLFF	TGTGCCAGCAGCTTGGGTACCTCCAGGACTAATGAAAAACTGTTTTTT
TRBV5-1	NA	TRBJ1-1	TRBD1	CASSLGGTGASNTEAFF	TGCGCCAGCAGCTTGGGAGGGACAGGGGCCTCAAACACTGAAGCTTTCTTT
TRBV5-1	NA	TRBJ1-1	NA	CASSLAPEVTEAFF	TGCGCCAGCAGCTTGGCTCCGGAGGTGACTGAAGCTTTCTTT
TRBV6-5	NA	TRBJ2-1	NA	CASSYSPARNEQFF	TGTGCCAGCAGTTACTCTCCGGCTAGGAATGAGCAGTTCTTC
TRBV5-1	NA	TRBJ2-7	NA	CASSFGLGGEQYF	TGCGCCAGCAGCTTCGGACTAGGGGGCGAGCAGTACTTC
TRBV14	NA	TRBJ2-7	NA	CASSQTRPYEQYF	TGTGCCAGCAGCCAGACAAGACCGTACGAGCAGTACTTC
TRBV6-4	NA	TRBJ2-1	TRBD2	CASAMGTSANNEQFF	TGTGCCAGCGCCATGGGGACTAGCGCTAACAATGAGCAGTTCTTC
TRBV10-2	once	TRBJ2-2	NA	CASSDTGLGGELFF	TGCGCCAGTAGTGACACGGGGTTAGGGGGGGAGCTGTTTTTT
TRBV10-3	NA	TRBJ2-1	TRBD2	CAISALGLAASEQFF	TGTGCCATCAGTGCACTGGGACTAGCGGCGAGTGAGCAGTTCTTC
TRBV7-8	NA	TRBJ2-2	NA	CASSERTGELFF	TGTGCCAGCAGCGAAAGAACCGGGGAGCTGTTTTTT
TRBV10-3	NA	TRBJ1-5	NA	CAISTDKGGNQPQHF	TGTGCCATCAGTACTGACAAGGGCGGCAATCAGCCCCAGCATTTT
TRBV30	NA	TRBJ1-4	NA	CAWSVSVGLNEKLFF	TGTGCCTGGAGTGTAAGTGTAGGACTTAATGAAAAACTGTTTTTT
TRBV10-3	NA	TRBJ1-5	NA	CAISEKWGQFSIQPQHF	TGTGCCATCAGTGAGAAGTGGGGGCAATTTAGCATTCAGCCCCAGCATTTT
TRBV5-4	NA	TRBJ2-5	NA	CASSLVGRETQYF	TGTGCCAGCAGCTTGGTCGGGCGAGAGACCCAGTACTTC
TRBV4-2	NA	TRBJ2-7	NA	CASSQDSEQYF	TGTGCCAGCAGCCAAGATTCCGAGCAGTACTTC
TRBV28	NA	TRBJ2-7	NA	CASSFSREQYF	TGTGCCAGCAGTTTTTCGCGAGAGCAGTACTTC
TRBV11-2	NA	TRBJ1-1	NA	CASSLVGRGTEAFF	TGTGCCAGCAGCTTAGTTGGACGGGGGACTGAAGCTTTCTTT
TRBV7-9	NA	TRBJ2-7	TRBD1	CASSPGGQGASEQYF	TGTGCCAGCAGCCCAGGGGGACAGGGGGCTAGCGAGCAGTACTTC
TRBV7-9	NA	TRBJ2-3	NA	CASSLVVLGTVVVDTQYF	TGTGCCAGCAGCTTAGTAGTACTAGGAACCGTGGTGGTAGATACGCAGTATTTT
TRBV7-6	NA	TRBJ1-1	NA	CASSWGGNTEAFF	TGTGCCAGCAGCTGGGGGGGGAACACTGAAGCTTTCTTT
TRBV6-1	NA	TRBJ2-7	NA	CASNKPPEQYF	TGTGCCAGCAACAAACCCCCCGAGCAGTACTTC
TRBV4-3	once	TRBJ2-6	NA	CASSQDSRGANVLTF	TGCGCCAGCAGCCAAGATTCGAGGGGGGCCAACGTCCTGACTTTC
TRBV9	NA	TRBJ2-3	TRBD2	CASSVGLAGYSGRMDTQYF	TGTGCCAGCAGCGTAGGACTAGCGGGCTACTCGGGTAGGATGGATACGCAGTATTTT
TRBV5-4	NA	TRBJ2-5	NA	CASSLSRGGQTQETQYF	TGTGCCAGCAGCTTGTCTCGAGGTGGACAGACCCAAGAGACCCAGTACTTC
TRBV5-4	NA	TRBJ1-5	NA	CASSLASNQPQHF	TGTGCCAGCAGCTTGGCCAGCAATCAGCCCCAGCATTTT
TRBV5-3	NA	TRBJ2-3	TRBD2	CARSSIGLAGDPWSNTDTQYF	TGTGCCAGAAGCTCGATAGGACTAGCGGGAGACCCCTGGTCAAACACAGATACGCAGTATTTT
TRBV7-9	NA	TRBJ2-2	TRBD1	CASSHRGIGTGELFF	TGTGCCAGCAGCCACAGGGGAATCGGCACCGGGGAGCTGTTTTTT
TRBV11-2	NA	TRBJ2-3	NA	CASSQLSGLTDTQYF	TGTGCCAGCAGCCAACTCAGCGGCCTCACAGATACGCAGTATTTT
TRBV28	NA	TRBJ2-1	NA	CASSSDKILTHNEQFF	TGTGCCAGCAGTTCCGATAAAATACTTACGCACAATGAGCAGTTCTTC
TRBV6-6	NA	TRBJ2-5	TRBD2	CASSYGTSEVETQYF	TGTGCCAGCAGTTACGGGACTAGCGAGGTAGAGACCCAGTACTTC
TRBV19	NA	TRBJ2-7	TRBD1	CASSIVGDRPYEQYF	TGTGCCAGTAGTATAGTGGGGGACAGGCCCTACGAGCAGTACTTC
TRBV5-1	NA	TRBJ2-2	NA	CASSLEVQQGGELFF	TGCGCCAGCAGCTTGGAAGTTCAGCAAGGCGGGGAGCTGTTTTTT
TRBV6-5	NA	TRBJ2-7	TRBD1	CASSYSPGQGYEQYF	TGTGCCAGCAGTTACTCCCCGGGACAGGGGTATGAGCAGTACTTC
TRBV18	NA	TRBJ2-2	NA	CASSPPSGTYTGELFF	TGTGCCAGCTCACCACCTTCAGGCACCTACACCGGGGAGCTGTTTTTT
TRBV19	NA	TRBJ2-7	NA	CASSIDRDDSYEQYF	TGTGCCAGTAGTATAGACCGGGACGACTCCTACGAGCAGTACTTC
TRBV29-1	NA	TRBJ2-2	NA	CSAYGRAGELFF	TGCAGCGCCTATGGCCGGGCCGGGGAGCTGTTTTTT
TRBV7-2	NA	TRBJ1-2	TRBD1	CASSVQRDSLYGYTF	TGTGCCAGCAGCGTTCAACGGGACAGTCTCTATGGCTACACCTTC
TRBV7-2	NA	TRBJ2-7	NA	CASSLALGTYEQYF	TGTGCCAGCAGCTTAGCGCTCGGGACCTACGAGCAGTACTTC
TRBV9	NA	TRBJ2-3	TRBD2	CASSPSGRVDTQYF	TGTGCCAGCAGCCCGAGCGGGAGGGTTGATACGCAGTATTTT
TRBV5-1	NA	TRBJ2-5	NA	CASSVQGGTETQYF	TGCGCCAGCAGCGTACAGGGTGGGACAGAGACCCAGTACTTC
TRBV10-3	NA	TRBJ2-1	TRBD2	CAISVSGSGDEQFF	TGTGCCATCAGTGTTAGCGGGAGCGGGGATGAGCAGTTCTTC
TRBV29-1	NA	TRBJ2-2	TRBD1	CSVLRGLTGELFF	TGCAGCGTTCTGAGGGGGCTCACCGGGGAGCTGTTTTTT
TRBV6-6	NA	TRBJ2-1	NA	CASSYGNREQFF	TGTGCCAGCAGTTACGGAAACAGGGAGCAGTTCTTC
TRBV10-3	NA	TRBJ2-7	NA	CAISGAGTYEQYF	TGTGCCATCAGTGGGGCGGGTACCTACGAGCAGTACTTC
TRBV10-3	NA	TRBJ1-1	TRBD1	CAISEGGGPNTEAFF	TGTGCCATCAGTGAAGGAGGGGGCCCGAACACTGAAGCTTTCTTT